The 28 T cell receptor beta chains below all came from one sample that was sequenced in a study of metastatic and nonmetastatic thyroid tumors. Treatment of any kind had been given to no patient before thyroid surgery. TCRdb reprocessed the PCR reads using MiXCR. The repertoire includes about 92,000 clones, more than 12% of them detected once, and about 3.6% sits in the top ten. The sample taken for sequencing was blood. The receptors here all came from a female donor with papillary thyroid cancer or a benign thyroid nodule (not recorded which). Some clones in this sample may be carry-over from other donors' samples.

This clone has just a few counts. Since a much larger clone is just one base distant, this may be a read error. The CDR3 here is CASSPRTTGTQYF. The CDR3 DNA reads as TGTGCCAGCAGCCCCCGAACCACAGGTACGCAGTATTTT. This chain uses TRBV6-2 or TRBV6-3 with TRBJ2-3; weak D call: TRBD1 (5 bases). This CDR3 region has 13 residues. In germline, CDR1 is MNHEY, CDR2 SVGEGT.

A few counts support this clone. Since a much larger clone is just one base distant, this may be a read error. This rearrangement joins TRBV20-1 to TRBJ2-1, with D maybe TRBD1 (5 bases). Trimming took 8 bases from V and 7 from J, leaving 18 bases between them. There are 13 residues in the CDR3. Germline V CDR1 and CDR2: DFQATT, SNEGSKA (reference sequence). The CDR3 DNA sequence: TGCAGTTCCCATCAACCAGGGCAGAATGAGCAGTTCTTC. Protein sequence: CSSHQPGQNEQFF.

There are many counts of this clone. This sequence joins TRBV30 and TRBJ2-7; D is perhaps TRBD1 (6 bases). Looked up from germline, CDR1 is GTSNPN and CDR2 is SVGIG (reference sequence). The germline V and J ends were trimmed by 5 bases and 1 base, with 15 bases remaining between them. CDR3 length equals 14 residues. CDR3 DNA: TGTGCCTGGGGTACAGGGTTCGGTTCCTACGAGCAGTACTTC. Its protein is CAWGTGFGSYEQYF.

This clone appeared many times. Other DNA sequences in this sample translate to the same CDR3. This chain links TRBV6-1 with TRBJ1-1; no definite D call. CDR1 and CDR2 (germline): MNHNS, SASEGT. V was clipped by 6 bases and J by 3 bases, with 11 bases between them. The CDR3 runs 13 residues. The CDR3 region has the DNA TGTGCCAGCAGCCGAACATGGGACACTGAAGCTTTCTTT. It specifies CASSRTWDTEAFF.

This clone was counted at least ten times. The rearrangement uses TRBV24-1 and TRBJ1-4; maybe TRBD1 (6 bases). This CDR3 is built from 17 residues. Germline CDR1 and CDR2: KGHDR and SFDVKD. The V gene lost 3 bases and the J gene lost 2 bases, with 15 bases spanning the gap. CDR3 in amino acids: CATSDPKQGATNEKLFF. The CDR3 DNA reads TGTGCCACCAGTGATCCAAAACAGGGTGCGACTAATGAAAAACTGTTTTTT.

This clone was counted at least ten times. The chain joins TRBV7-9 to TRBJ2-5; tentative D call: TRBD2 (7 bases). The CDR3 runs 14 residues. CDR1 SEHNR and CDR2 FQNEAQ come from the germline V gene (reference sequence). V lost 3 bases, J lost 4 bases, and 12 bases lay in between. The CDR3 region has the DNA TGTGCCAGCAGCTTTCGGGGGGCGGGAGAGACCCAGTACTTC. Amino acid sequence: CASSFRGAGETQYF. The full variable domain, completed using reference TRBV7-9 and TRBJ2-5, is DTGVSQNPRHKITKRGQNVTFRCDPISEHNRLYWYRQTLGQGPEFLTYFQNEAQLEKSRLLSDRFSAERPKGSFSTLEIQRTEQGDSAMYLCASSFRGAGETQYFGPGTRLLVL.

This clone was detected many times. The CDR3 DNA follows: TGCAGTGCTAGGGGATTGGGGCCCAACACCGGGGAGCTGTTTTTT. Residues: CSARGLGPNTGELFF. The rearrangement joins TRBV20-1 to TRBJ2-2, with D perhaps matching TRBD1 (5 bases). CDR1 and CDR2 (germline): DFQATT, SNEGSKA (reference sequence). The CDR3 is made up of 15 amino acids. Trimming stripped 3 bases from V and 2 bases from J, with 13 bases between.

This clone showed up many times. V is TRBV25-1 and J is TRBJ2-3; 15 bases match TRBD2. Trimming took 4 bases from V and 5 from J; bases not matched to a gene: 7. In germline, CDR1 is MGHDK, CDR2 SYGVNS. This CDR3 comprises 17 residues. The CDR3 bases are TGTGCCAGCAGTGGCCGGACTAGCGGGGGGGCGGGAGATACGCAGTATTTT. The encoded protein is CASSGRTSGGAGDTQYF. Supplemented by reference TRBV25-1 and TRBJ2-3, the full variable domain reads EADIYQTPRYLVIGTGKKITLECSQTMGHDKMYWYQQDPGMELHLIHYSYGVNSTEKGDLSSESTVSRIRTEHFPLTLESARPSHTSQYLCASSGRTSGGAGDTQYFGPGTRLTVL.

With respect to this clone: This may come from a read error, since a much larger clone is one base off. The rearrangement uses TRBV7-2 and TRBJ2-5, with TRBD2 as a possible D gene (6 bases). CDR3 length: 15 amino acids. V was cut by 6 bases and J by 5 bases, with 19 bases left in between. Germline V gene lookup returns CDR1 SGHTA and CDR2 FQGNSA. The DNA for the CDR3 is TGTGCCAGCAGTTACTCGCTAGCGAACGGGGAGACCCAGTACTTC. Translation gives CASSYSLANGETQYF. Filled out from reference TRBV7-2 and TRBJ2-5, the complete variable domain reads GAGVSQSPSNKVTEKGKDVELRCDPISGHTALYWYRQSLGQGLEFLIYFQGNSAPDKSGLPSDRFSAERTGGSVSTLTIQRTQQEDSAVYLCASSYSLANGETQYFGPGTRLLVL.

Many counts were recorded for this clone. The gene calls are TRBV30 and TRBJ2-7; TRBD2 matches at 7 bases. The CDR3 has 15 amino acids. Germline-derived CDR1 and CDR2 are GTSNPN and SVGIG (reference sequence). Losses at the gene ends were 3 bases for V and 0 bases for J; bases not matched to a gene: 8. The CDR3 coding sequence is TGTGCCTGGAGGTCCAGCGGGGTGAGCTCCTACGAGCAGTACTTC. Translating it yields CAWRSSGVSSYEQYF.

This clone was seen only a few times. V is TRBV5-1 and J is TRBJ2-7, with 7 bases that match TRBD1. There are 15 residues in the CDR3. Losses at the gene ends were 2 bases for V and 5 bases for J; bases not matched to a gene: 10. CDR1 and CDR2 from the germline V gene are SGHRS and YFSETQ. The CDR3 DNA reads TGCGCCAGCAGCTTTCGATGGGACAGTAGGGACGAGCAGTACTTC. This codes for CASSFRWDSRDEQYF.

This clone was observed at least ten times. The chain joins TRBV6-6 to TRBJ1-2; 9 positions match TRBD1. Germline CDR1 MNHNY, CDR2 SVGAGI (reference sequence). There are 19 residues in the CDR3. V lost 5 bases to trimming and J lost 8 bases; unmatched junction nucleotides: 24. CDR3 in amino acids: CASSPYIINPGQGVRGYTF. The CDR3 nucleotides are TGTGCCAGCAGTCCTTACATCATCAATCCGGGACAGGGAGTTCGGGGCTACACCTTC.

At least ten counts were recorded for this clone. The V call is TRBV6-1, the J call TRBJ2-5, with TRBD2 as a possible D gene (7 bases). V shed 6 bases and J shed 5 bases, with 19 bases lying between them. There are 15 residues in the CDR3. The germline CDR1 and CDR2 sequences are MNHNS and SASEGT. Here the CDR3 DNA reads TGTGCCAGCAGCCTTCTAGGGGGGGACTGGGAGACCCAGTACTTC. Protein: CASSLLGGDWETQYF.

In this sample, this clone turned up many times. The chain combines TRBV3-1 with TRBJ2-1, with 12 bases matching TRBD2. This CDR3 has 17 amino acids. CDR1 is LGHDT and CDR2 is YNNKEL in the germline V gene (reference sequence). The trim removed 1 base at V and 7 bases at J, leaving 8 bases unmatched. CDR3 sequence (DNA): TGTGCCAGCAGCCAAGTATTGCTAGCGGGGGGGCCGAATGAGCAGTTCTTC. Translated: CASSQVLLAGGPNEQFF.

Ten or more counts support this clone. Distinct nucleotide sequences in the sample also encode this CDR3. The chain links TRBV5-1 to TRBJ1-2; 8 bases line up with TRBD1. J lost 4 bases, V lost 1 base, and 6 bases had no gene match. This CDR3 region has 15 residues. Germline V gene data show CDR1 as SGHRS and CDR2 as YFSETQ. The CDR3: CASSLTTGEGYGYTF. Written as DNA, the CDR3 is TGCGCCAGCAGCTTGACGACAGGGGAGGGCTATGGCTACACCTTC.

Ten or more counts support this clone. This may come from a read error, since a much larger clone is one base off. J is TRBJ1-5 and V is TRBV28; D perhaps matches TRBD1 (5 bases). The germline V gene encodes CDR1 MDHEN and CDR2 SYDVKM. Trimming pared 11 bases from V and 7 bases from J, leaving 18 bases between. CDR3 length: 13 residues. For the CDR3, the DNA is TGTGCCTCCGAAGATCGGGGGTACCAGCCCCAGCATTTT. It yields the protein CASEDRGYQPQHF.

The table lists this clone with many counts. CDR3 sequence: CASRESYEQYF. CDR3 DNA: TGTGCCAGTAGGGAGTCCTACGAGCAGTACTTC. The chain uses TRBV19 and TRBJ2-7; no clear D. V lost 6 bases and J 1 base, leaving 4 bases between the germline ends. The CDR3 has 11 amino acids. CDR1 LNHDA and CDR2 SQIVND come from the germline V gene (reference sequence).

This clone was counted at least ten times. Just one base apart from a much larger clone, this may be a read error. J is TRBJ2-7 and V is TRBV6-5, with no clear D. The CDR3 runs to 14 residues. From germline, CDR1 is MNHEY and CDR2 SVGAGI. The CDR3, as DNA: TGCGCCAGCAGTTCCATTCGGGCCACGGCGGAGCAGTACTTC. This sequence encodes CASSSIRATAEQYF.

This clone was recorded many times. This chain joins TRBV28 and TRBJ1-5; no firm D call. V was cut by 7 bases and J by 2 bases, with 15 bases left in between. CDR3 length equals 15 residues. Germline V gene data show CDR1 as MDHEN and CDR2 as SYDVKM. Here the CDR3 reads CASTHRLGGNQPQHF. CDR3 nucleotide sequence: TGTGCCAGCACTCACCGGCTGGGAGGCAATCAGCCCCAGCATTTT.

The chain combines TRBV5-1 with TRBJ2-5; possibly TRBD2 for D (5 bases). The CDR3 loop spans 13 amino acids. V lost 3 bases, J lost 2 bases, and 8 bases lay in between. From germline, CDR1 is SGHRS and CDR2 YFSETQ. The CDR3 loop is CASSSGDQETQYF. CDR3 nucleotides: TGCGCCAGCAGCTCCGGGGATCAAGAGACCCAGTACTTC.

J is TRBJ2-7 and V is TRBV7-8, with a tentative D call TRBD2 (6 bases). V lost 5 bases and J 2 bases, leaving 13 bases between the germline ends. Per germline, CDR1 SGHVS and CDR2 FQNEAQ. The CDR3 is 14 residues long. CDR3 coding DNA: TGTGCCAGCAGCGTCCGGCGCGGGGCCTACGAGCAGTACTTC. This encodes CASSVRRGAYEQYF.

This clone was seen at least ten times. The chain combines TRBV20-1 with TRBJ1-4; D gene unclear. CDR1 and CDR2 from the germline V gene are DFQATT and SNEGSKA (reference sequence). The CDR3 is made up of 11 amino acids. V lost 0 bases and J lost 8, with 4 bases in between. The CDR3 nucleotides read TGCAGTGCTAGAGATCACGAAAAACTGTTTTTT. It encodes CSARDHEKLFF.

With regard to this clone: A much larger clone lies a single base off, so this may be a read error. The chain links TRBV9 to TRBJ2-5; TRBD2 aligns across 12 bases. J lost 6 bases, V lost 0 bases, and 12 bases had no gene match. The CDR3 contains 18 residues. From germline, CDR1 is SGDLS and CDR2 YYNGEE. Here the CDR3 DNA reads TGTGCCAGCAGCGTAGGGACTAGCGGGGCGGAAAGGCAACAGACCCAGTACTTC. This sequence encodes CASSVGTSGAERQQTQYF. Full variable domain (remainder filled in from reference TRBV9 and TRBJ2-5): DSGVTQTPKHLITATGQRVTLRCSPRSGDLSVYWYQQSLDQGLQFLIQYYNGEERAKGNILERFSAQQFPDLHSELNLSSLELGDSALYFCASSVGTSGAERQQTQYFGPGTRLLVL.

Concerning this clone itself: One base away lies a much larger clone, so this may be a sequencing read error. The gene calls are TRBV11-1 and TRBJ2-3; possibly TRBD1 for D (5 bases). Germline values: CDR1 SGHAT, CDR2 FQDESV (reference sequence). The CDR3 loop spans 15 amino acids. Trimming removed 6 bases at V and 0 bases at J, with 13 bases between. CDR3 region: CASRPIRGSTDTQYF. The CDR3 DNA sequence: TGTGCCAGCAGACCCATAAGGGGTAGCACAGATACGCAGTATTTT.

This clone was seen many times. V is TRBV6-2 or TRBV6-3 and J is TRBJ2-3; 13 bases fit TRBD2. The CDR3 spans 18 residues. V was clipped by 0 bases and J by 5 bases; unmatched bases: 8. Germline CDR1 MNHEY, CDR2 SVGEGT. CDR3 nucleotide sequence: TGTGCCAGCAGTTACTCTAGTAGACTAGCGGGGGGCCGAGATACGCAGTATTTT. It codes for CASSYSSRLAGGRDTQYF.

This clone showed up many times. The chain carries TRBV19 and TRBJ1-4, with D perhaps TRBD1 (6 bases). Germline assignment: CDR1 LNHDA and CDR2 SQIVND (reference sequence). V lost 5 bases, J lost 5 bases, and 15 bases lay in between. CDR3 length equals 15 residues. This CDR3 reads CASSLHRALNEKLFF. The CDR3 nucleotides read TGTGCCAGTAGTCTCCACAGGGCCTTAAATGAAAAACTGTTTTTT.

The table lists this clone with many counts. The chain combines TRBV15 with TRBJ2-3; no definite D call. Trimming took 0 bases from V and 8 from J, leaving 9 bases between them. Per germline, CDR1 LNHNV and CDR2 YYDKDF (reference sequence). This CDR3 region has 13 residues. The DNA for the CDR3 is TGTGCCACCAGCAGAGAGAGAGAAGGTACGCAGTATTTT. It is translated as CATSREREGTQYF.

V gene TRBV2 combines with J gene TRBJ2-1; possible D gene TRBD1, 6 bases. The CDR3 runs 14 residues. In germline, CDR1 is SNHLY, CDR2 FYNNEI. V gave up 3 bases and J gave up 7 bases, with 13 bases separating them. This chain's CDR3 is CASSDARRGNEQFF. The CDR3, as DNA: TGTGCCAGCAGTGACGCGCGTAGGGGGAATGAGCAGTTCTTC.